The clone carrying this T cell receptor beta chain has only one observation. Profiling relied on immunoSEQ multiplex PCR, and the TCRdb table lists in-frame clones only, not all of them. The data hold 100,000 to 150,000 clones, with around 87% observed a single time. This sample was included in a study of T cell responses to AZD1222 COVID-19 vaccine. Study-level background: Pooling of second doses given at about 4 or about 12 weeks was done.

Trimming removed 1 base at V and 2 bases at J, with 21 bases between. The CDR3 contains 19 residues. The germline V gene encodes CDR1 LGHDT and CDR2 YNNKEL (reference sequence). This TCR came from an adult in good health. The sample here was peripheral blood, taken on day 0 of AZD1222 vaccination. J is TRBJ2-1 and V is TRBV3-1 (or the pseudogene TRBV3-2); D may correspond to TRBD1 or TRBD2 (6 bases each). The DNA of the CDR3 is TGTGCCAGCAGCCAAGGGCCACTCGGAAGGGGGGTGGCCTACAATGAGCAGTTCTTC. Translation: CASSQGPLGRGVAYNEQFF.